This T cell receptor (beta chain) was sequenced during a study of T cell changes during pregnancy in multiple sclerosis. CDR3 length: 14 amino acids. CDR1 is SGDLS and CDR2 is YYNGEE in the germline V gene. V lost 9 bases to trimming and J lost 0 bases, with 13 bases between them. Libraries were prepared by immunoSEQ multiplex PCR; TCRdb keeps only in-frame clonotypes and omits some of them. The sample contains some 87,000 clones, about 95% of which appear only once. This receptor was taken from a female donor with multiple sclerosis, enrolled in a pregnancy study. This chain connects TRBV9 to TRBJ2-1; perhaps TRBD2 as D (6 bases). Material: peripheral blood, obtained in the second trimester of pregnancy. DNA for the CDR3: TGTGCCACCGGAGGGAGGAGCTCCTACAATGAGCAGTTCTTC. Protein sequence: CATGGRSSYNEQFF.